The T cell receptor beta chain described here comes from a study of beta chain features in type 1 diabetes. On this clone itself: As yet, its antigen is unknown.

A single heparinised blood sample, averaging roughly 110 mL, was obtained per donor. The CDR3 loop spans 15 amino acids. The germline CDR1 and CDR2 sequences are KGHSH and LQKENI. The J segment lost 16 bases and the V segment lost 4 bases, leaving 15 bases of the junction unmatched. Findings and limits, study-wide: Researchers report that Type 1 diabetes patients had moderately but significantly shorter TCRB CDR3s across all four CD4+ subsets. Whatever favoring of shorter templates PCR might show would apply equally to patients and controls.

Every isolated RNA sample was fully reverse transcribed, so sequencing captured expressed TCRB transcripts. Measured with immunoSEQ multiplex PCR; TCRdb has only the in-frame clones, and not every one. The sample has 25,000 to 35,000 clones, almost 65% seen once. The sequencing input was Tregs from blood. The sequence came from a woman in her 30s with type 1 diabetes. The chain employs TRBV18 and TRBJ1-5; 11 positions agree with TRBD1. The CDR3 is CASSLRGTGGASIHF. The CDR3 DNA follows: TGTGCCAGCTCACTTCGCGGGACAGGGGGTGCCTCCATACATTTT.